This is a list of T cell receptor beta chains from one sample in a study of blood T cell repertoires in COVID-19. Sequencing was performed with immunoSEQ multiplex PCR; in TCRdb, only in-frame clones are kept and a portion is missing. This table has roughly 150,000 clones, around four fifths appearing once. Specimen: peripheral blood. The receptors were gathered from a woman of 80 years or more with COVID-19, enrolled during active disease. Both conserved end residues are part of each CDR3. The D gene is left open where the match is weak. Rows may omit the clone size; those that give it use once, few, many or a size class.

clone size,V gene,D gene,J gene,CDR3 DNA,CDR3 protein
-,TRBV2,-,TRBJ2-2,TGTGCCAGCAGTCGGGATAAAGGAACGTACCGGGGCGGGGAGCTGTTTTTT,CASSRDKGTYRGGELFF
-,TRBV5-1,TRBD1,TRBJ1-1,TGCGCCAGCACCCCGGGACAGGGGTTGAACACTGAAGCTTTCTTT,CASTPGQGLNTEAFF
-,TRBV28,-,TRBJ1-1,TGTGCCAGCCCGCCCCCGATGGGGAGGGACATGAACACTGAAGCTTTCTTT,CASPPPMGRDMNTEAFF
-,TRBV5-1,TRBD2,TRBJ2-1,TGCGCCAGCAGCTCCCGGGGGCTAGCGGGGGCCAATGAGCAGTTCTTC,CASSSRGLAGANEQFF
once,TRBV5-8,-,TRBJ1-2,TGTGCCAGCAGTCGGCAGGGCCCTTTCTATGGCTACACCTTC,CASSRQGPFYGYTF
-,TRBV2,TRBD1,TRBJ1-5,TGTGCCAGCAGTCTCGACAGGGCCAGCAATCAGCCCCAGCATTTT,CASSLDRASNQPQHF
few,TRBV7-8,TRBD2,TRBJ2-1,TGTGCCAGCAGCTGGACTAGCGGGGGGGCCAATGAGCAGTTCTTC,CASSWTSGGANEQFF
-,TRBV7-9,-,TRBJ1-1,TGTGCCACCGGACAGCAGAACACTGAAGCTTTCTTT,CATGQQNTEAFF
-,TRBV28,-,TRBJ1-5,TGTGCCAGCAGTTTCTGGGCTCCCAACAATCAGCCCCAGCATTTT,CASSFWAPNNQPQHF
-,TRBV5-4,TRBD1,TRBJ1-6,TGTGCCAGCAGAAAGGGTGGCGGACAGGGGAATAATTCACCCCTCCACTTT,CASRKGGGQGNNSPLHF
-,TRBV5-8,-,TRBJ2-1,TGTGCCAGGGGGCGAGGTCACAATGAGCAGTTCTTC,CARGRGHNEQFF
once,TRBV5-1,TRBD1,TRBJ2-3,TGCGCCAGCAGCAACGGACAGGGAATCACAGATACGCAGTATTTT,CASSNGQGITDTQYF
once,TRBV6-5,-,TRBJ1-2,TGTGCCAGCACCACGGGCTGGCGCGGGGAAGGCTACACCTTC,CASTTGWRGEGYTF
-,TRBV28,-,TRBJ1-2,TGTGCCAGCCTTCGCGGGACGGGCCAAAGATATGGCTACACCTTC,CASLRGTGQRYGYTF
-,TRBV7-8,-,TRBJ1-2,TGTGCCAGCAGCTTAGCCCGTACTAACTATGGCTACACCTTC,CASSLARTNYGYTF
-,TRBV3-1/TRBV3-2,-,TRBJ2-7,TGTGCCAGCAGCCGCCTATATGGCGAGCAGTACTTC,CASSRLYGEQYF
-,TRBV6-5,-,TRBJ2-1,TGTGCCACCCGACTAGGAGATTACAATGAGCAGTTCTTC,CATRLGDYNEQFF
-,TRBV6-1,TRBD1,TRBJ1-2,TGTGCCAGCAGTGCCTTGCGACAGTTGGGGACAGTTTATAACTATGGCTACACCTTC,CASSALRQLGTVYNYGYTF
-,TRBV19,-,TRBJ2-6,TGTGCCAGTAGTATACAGGGTCCTGGGGCCAACGTCCTGACTTTC,CASSIQGPGANVLTF
-,TRBV9,TRBD2,TRBJ2-7,TGTGCCAGCAGCGTCGGACTAGGTCTCTACGAGCAGTACTTC,CASSVGLGLYEQYF
-,TRBV5-1,-,TRBJ1-2,TGCGCCAGCAGCTTGGACTTACCGGCGACTCGGGGCTACACCTTC,CASSLDLPATRGYTF
-,TRBV18,-,TRBJ2-2,TGTGCCAGCTCACCACGGTACCTAACCGGGGAGCTGTTTTTT,CASSPRYLTGELFF
-,TRBV24-1,TRBD1,TRBJ1-5,TGTGCCACCAGTGAGGACAGGCTAAATCAGCCCCAGCATTTT,CATSEDRLNQPQHF
-,TRBV10-3,-,TRBJ1-1,TGTGCCATCAGGAAGGCGGAGACGGACACTGAAGCTTTCTTT,CAIRKAETDTEAFF
-,TRBV2,-,TRBJ1-5,TGTGCCAGCAGTCCTGACGGGAGCTATCAGCCCCAGCATTTT,CASSPDGSYQPQHF
-,TRBV2,-,TRBJ1-1,TGTGCCAGCATTCTAAATCCGGGGACTCTGGTTGAAGCTTTCTTT,CASILNPGTLVEAFF
-,TRBV9,TRBD2,TRBJ2-2,TGTGCCAGCAGCGTAGAAGGGAGGGTGAGCACCGGGGAGCTGTTTTTT,CASSVEGRVSTGELFF
-,TRBV4-2,TRBD2,TRBJ2-3,TGTGCCAGCAGCCAAGATGGCGGGGGGGACACAGATACGCAGTATTTT,CASSQDGGGDTDTQYF
-,TRBV29-1,-,TRBJ1-4,TGCAGCGTTAGTCAGGGGAGTTATAATGAAAAACTGTTTTTT,CSVSQGSYNEKLFF
few,TRBV6-5,-,TRBJ1-1,TGTGCCAGCAGTTGGGGGCTGGGCACTGAAGCTTTCTTT,CASSWGLGTEAFF
once,TRBV5-4,-,TRBJ2-1,TGTGCCAGCAGTGGGGGGGGACAGGTATACAATGAGCAGTTCTTC,CASSGGGQVYNEQFF
-,TRBV5-1,-,TRBJ1-2,TGCGCCAGCAGCTTAAATAGCGGTAACTATGGCTACACCTTC,CASSLNSGNYGYTF
once,TRBV7-9,TRBD1,TRBJ1-1,TGTGCCAGCAGCTCGGGGGGGACAGGGGCGAGTAAAGCTTTCTTT,CASSSGGTGASKAFF
-,TRBV6-2/TRBV6-3,TRBD2,TRBJ2-3,TGTGCCAGCAGTTTCCGAAGCGGGAGCCGCACAGATACGCAGTATTTT,CASSFRSGSRTDTQYF
-,TRBV28,TRBD1,TRBJ1-5,TGTGCCAGCAGTCCTCTGACAGGGTACCACAATCAGCCCCAGCATTTT,CASSPLTGYHNQPQHF
-,TRBV7-6,TRBD2,TRBJ2-7,TGTGCCAGCAGCCCCGGGACTAGCGGCTACGAGCAGTACTTC,CASSPGTSGYEQYF